The next 20 T cell receptor beta chains were all read from a single sample in a study of blood T cell repertoires in COVID-19 (dated by TCRdb to the early 2020s). To prepare the library, the immunoSEQ multiplex PCR assay was applied. Drawn from immuneACCESS, this table holds only the in-frame rearrangements with V and J called that TCRdb kept. Clones are partly lost; checked studies trace under half to an unresolved V gene and leave the rest unexplained. A total of around 110,000 clones appear in this sample, roughly four fifths of them only once. The ten biggest clones cover just under 7.5% of the sample. The source material was peripheral blood. These receptors came from a man between 65 and 80 years old with active or convalescent COVID-19.

The V gene is TRBV5-4, the J gene TRBJ1-1; the D gene is possibly TRBD1 (6 bases). This CDR3 contains 15 residues. Germline CDR1 SGHNT, CDR2 YYREEE (reference sequence). Trimming took 0 bases from V and 4 from J, leaving 13 bases between them. In DNA, the CDR3 is TGTGCCAGCAGCTTGGAGAGGGGACAACGCACTGAAGCTTTCTTT. This gives the protein CASSLERGQRTEAFF.

The chain links TRBV21-1 to TRBJ2-2; the tabulated D call, TRBD1, remains unverified against the DNA. TRBV21-1 has pseudogene status. CDR3 length: 15 residues. The CDR3 DNA reads TGTGCCAGCAAAAAGGGGGACAGGAACACCGGGGAGCTGTTTTTT. Amino acids: CASKKGDRNTGELFF.

J is TRBJ2-5 and V is TRBV14; 9 positions agree with TRBD1. Germline values: CDR1 SGHDN, CDR2 FVKESK. V gave up 7 bases and J gave up 5 bases; unmatched junction bases: 5. The CDR3 sequence is 13 residues long. Written as DNA, the CDR3 is TGTGCCAGCAACCGACAGGGGGGCGAGACCCAGTACTTC. Its translation: CASNRQGGETQYF.

The chain has TRBV7-2 and TRBJ2-7; possible D gene TRBD1, 6 bases. V lost 3 bases, J lost 4 bases, and 16 bases lay in between. From germline, CDR1 is SGHTA and CDR2 FQGNSA. The CDR3 has 15 amino acids. For the CDR3, the DNA is TGTGCCAGCAGCTTCTTCACAGGGATTGGATACGAGCAGTACTTC. It encodes CASSFFTGIGYEQYF.

This rearrangement joins TRBV6-5 to TRBJ1-4, with 8 bases identical to TRBD1. The CDR3 has 15 residues. CDR1 MNHEY and CDR2 SVGAGI come from the germline V gene. V lost 0 bases and J lost 7; bases outside the gene matches: 4. The CDR3 nucleotides are TGTGCCAGCAGTTACTCGGCAGGGGGCAGTGAAAAACTGTTTTTT. Translation gives CASSYSAGGSEKLFF.

V gene TRBV21-1 combines with J gene TRBJ1-4. TRBV21-1 is a pseudogene. CDR3 length: 15 residues. CDR3 sequence (DNA): TGTGCCAGCAGCAAAAAAACAAGGCGGCGTGAAAAACTGTTTTTT. Its translation: CASSKKTRRREKLFF.

The gene calls are TRBV4-3 and TRBJ1-4; TRBD1 might be the D (5 bases). The length of the CDR3 is 16 residues. Per the germline V gene, CDR1 is LGHNA and CDR2 is YSLEER. V lost 4 bases, J lost 7 bases, and 19 bases lay in between. As DNA, the CDR3 is TGCGCCAGCAGCCGCACGCCCGGGGGATCATCTGAAAAACTGTTTTTT. As protein: CASSRTPGGSSEKLFF.

The rearrangement joins TRBV5-1 to TRBJ1-3; TRBD1 agrees at 7 bases. The germline CDR1 and CDR2 sequences are SGHRS and YFSETQ. This CDR3 comprises 16 residues. Trimming removed 4 bases from V and 2 bases from J; junction bases left unmatched: 9. The CDR3 nucleotides read TGCGCCAGCAGCAGGGAAGGGACAGTCCCTGGAAACACCATATATTTT. It is translated as CASSREGTVPGNTIYF.

This chain connects TRBV7-6 to TRBJ2-7; 14 bases align to TRBD2. CDR3 length equals 15 residues. J was trimmed by 3 bases and V by 5 bases; bases with no gene match: 3. Looked up from germline, CDR1 is SGHVS and CDR2 is FNYEAQ. CDR3 bases: TGTGCCAGCAGCCCAGGGACTAGCGGGAGCTACGAGCAGTACTTC. It translates to CASSPGTSGSYEQYF.

V is TRBV27 and J is TRBJ1-5; TRBD1 aligns across 8 bases. The ends lost 3 bases at V and 3 bases at J; junction bases unmatched: 10. Germline CDR1 MNHEY, CDR2 SMNVEV (reference sequence). The CDR3 is 17 residues long. The CDR3 nucleotides are TGTGCCAGCAGTTTTAGGTACGGGACAGGACACAATCAGCCCCAGCATTTT. It yields the protein CASSFRYGTGHNQPQHF.

J is TRBJ2-7 and V is TRBV6-5, with D maybe TRBD1 (5 bases). V lost 0 bases to trimming and J lost 1 base, with 10 bases between them. The length of the CDR3 is 15 residues. From germline, CDR1 is MNHEY and CDR2 SVGAGI. The CDR3 nucleotides read TGTGCCAGCAGTTACTCTGGCCGGACATCCTACGAGCAGTACTTC. Translation gives CASSYSGRTSYEQYF.

Comment on this clone: Just one base apart from a much larger clone, this may be a read error. The DNA of the CDR3 is TGTGCCAACAGCAAACCGGGACAGGGGGTACAACAGCCCCAGCATTTT. It specifies CANSKPGQGVQQPQHF. This chain uses TRBV21-1 with TRBJ1-5; the tabulated D call, TRBD1, remains unverified against the DNA. TRBV21-1 is a pseudogene. The CDR3 spans 16 residues.

The J gene is TRBJ1-2, the V gene TRBV7-3, with 7 positions matching TRBD1. The V gene's germline CDR1 is SGHTA and CDR2 FQGTGA. CDR3 length: 14 amino acids. The junction had 4 bases not matched to a gene; V was cut back by 2 bases and J by 4 bases. The CDR3, as DNA: TGTGCCAGCAGCTTACAACCAGGGGGCTATGGCTACACCTTC. Amino acids: CASSLQPGGYGYTF.

In DNA form, the CDR3 reads TGTGCCAGCAGCTTGGGCGGACAAAACACCGGGGAGCTGTTTTTT. As protein: CASSLGGQNTGELFF. This sequence joins TRBV5-4 and TRBJ2-2, with D possibly TRBD1 on 5 matching bases. The CDR3 runs to 15 residues. Deletions cut 0 bases from V and 2 bases from J, with 8 bases between. Germline V gives CDR1 SGHNT, CDR2 YYREEE (reference sequence).

This clone was counted a single time. CDR3 residues: CASSFAAGSSNEQFF. The CDR3 nucleotides are TGCGCCAGCAGCTTTGCAGCGGGGTCCTCTAATGAGCAGTTCTTC. V usage is TRBV5-1 and J usage is TRBJ2-1, with TRBD2 identical over 7 bases. This CDR3 is built from 15 residues. With 2 bases clipped from V and 7 bases from J, the junction kept 9 bases outside the gene matches. CDR1 is SGHRS and CDR2 is YFSETQ in the germline V gene.

The chain links TRBV2 to TRBJ2-7; D perhaps matches TRBD1 (6 bases). This CDR3 spans 13 amino acids. V was cut by 8 bases and J by 3 bases, with 14 bases left in between. Germline CDR1 SNHLY, CDR2 FYNNEI. CDR3 protein: CASVGQISYEQYF. In DNA form, the CDR3 reads TGTGCCAGCGTCGGACAGATAAGCTACGAGCAGTACTTC. Filled out from reference TRBV2 and TRBJ2-7, the complete variable domain reads EPEVTQTPSHQVTQMGQEVILRCVPISNHLYFYWYRQILGQKVEFLVSFYNNEISEKSEIFDDQFSVERPDGSNFTLKIRSTKLEDSAMYFCASVGQISYEQYFGPGTRLTVT.

The chain carries TRBV6-5 and TRBJ2-5, with TRBD1 identical over 7 bases. V lost 0 bases to trimming and J lost 0 bases; unmatched junction nucleotides: 4. The V gene's germline CDR1 is MNHEY and CDR2 SVGAGI. The CDR3 contains 16 residues. CDR3 DNA sequence: TGTGCCAGCAGTTACTCGACAGGGAAATACCAAGAGACCCAGTACTTC. As protein: CASSYSTGKYQETQYF.

The chain links TRBV15 to TRBJ1-1, with 10 bases aligning to TRBD1. The CDR3 runs to 16 residues. Germline V gene lookup returns CDR1 LNHNV and CDR2 YYDKDF (reference sequence). Trimming removed 1 base from V and 4 bases from J; junction bases left unmatched: 6. CDR3 sequence: CATSRGTGGHITEAFF. The CDR3 nucleotides read TGTGCCACCAGCAGAGGGACAGGGGGGCATATCACTGAAGCTTTCTTT.

V usage is TRBV27 and J usage is TRBJ1-5, with 7 bases matching TRBD1. CDR1 and CDR2 from the germline V gene are MNHEY and SMNVEV (reference sequence). The CDR3 sequence is 14 residues long. Losses at the gene ends were 4 bases for V and 15 bases for J; bases not matched to a gene: 15. The CDR3 is CASSSGQVLYCRHF. In DNA form, the CDR3 reads TGTGCCAGCAGTTCAGGACAGGTATTGTACTGTCGGCATTTT.

This chain joins TRBV27 and TRBJ2-7; 9 bases fit TRBD2. V lost 4 bases to trimming and J lost 0 bases; unmatched junction nucleotides: 7. The CDR3 contains 16 residues. Germline V CDR1 and CDR2: MNHEY, SMNVEV (reference sequence). CDR3 amino acids: CASSSLGSGSSYEQYF. DNA for the CDR3: TGTGCCAGCAGTTCTTTAGGTAGCGGGAGCTCCTACGAGCAGTACTTC.